This is a list of T cell receptor beta chains from one sample in a study of T-cell memory formation after mild COVID-19. TCRdb analysed the 5' RACE reads with MiXCR anew, one entry per CDR3 protein. This repertoire shows 250,000 to 350,000 distinct CDR3 sequences, 15% to 20% found once; its top ten account for about a fifth. Material for sequencing was PBMCs or a T cell subset sorted from them (not recorded which). Every receptor here comes from a young man who had mild COVID-19 (a few samples of this study predate the infection). Cell type and time point are not known. CDR3s include the opening cysteine and the closing phenylalanine or tryptophan. A D gene is named only where the DNA matches it firmly. A clone size is listed for some rows: how often the clone was seen (once, few, many), or a class if it is expanded.

CDR3aa	CDR3nt	abundance	d_gene	v_gene	j_gene
CASSWGQRTGELFF	TGTGCCAGCAGCTGGGGACAGAGAACCGGGGAGCTGTTTTTT	.	TRBD1	TRBV9	TRBJ2-2
CSVSVYSNQPQHF	TGCAGCGTTTCGGTCTACAGCAATCAGCCCCAGCATTTT	few	.	TRBV29-1	TRBJ1-5
CASSNLGAKNIQYF	TGCGCCAGCAGCAACCTAGGGGCCAAAAACATTCAGTACTTC	.	.	TRBV5-1	TRBJ2-4
CASSQFAAGAYNEQFF	TGTGCCAGCAGCCAATTTGCAGCGGGGGCCTACAATGAGCAGTTCTTC	.	TRBD2	TRBV14	TRBJ2-1
CATAPDRGTDTQYF	TGCGCCACAGCACCTGACAGGGGCACAGATACGCAGTATTTT	few	TRBD1	TRBV4-1	TRBJ2-3
CASSLAPRGRGEQYF	TGTGCCAGCAGCTTAGCCCCCCGGGGACGCGGGGAGCAGTACTTC	.	.	TRBV7-2	TRBJ2-7
CASFIGRGILTGELFF	TGTGCCAGCTTTATCGGCCGTGGGATCCTCACCGGGGAGCTGTTTTTT	few	.	TRBV6-6	TRBJ2-2
CASSLLSQLEAFF	TGTGCCAGCAGCTTATTATCTCAGCTAGAAGCTTTCTTT	many	.	TRBV7-9	TRBJ1-1
CAISAQPNEKLFF	TGTGCCATCAGTGCTCAGCCTAATGAAAAACTGTTTTTT	few	.	TRBV10-3	TRBJ1-4
CASSRTSGGVNEQFF	TGTGCCAGCTCTCGGACTAGCGGGGGGGTGAATGAGCAGTTCTTC	.	TRBD2	TRBV9	TRBJ2-1
CASSQTGRGPPDTQYF	TGCGCCAGCAGCCAAACCGGACGCGGCCCGCCAGATACGCAGTATTTT	.	.	TRBV4-1	TRBJ2-3
CASSPDLSNEKLFF	TGTGCCAGCTCACCCGACCTATCTAATGAAAAACTGTTTTTT	.	.	TRBV18	TRBJ1-4
CASSEAGHTEAFF	TGCGCCAGCAGTGAAGCAGGGCACACTGAAGCTTTCTTT	few	.	TRBV10-2	TRBJ1-1
CASSDRTGDEQYF	TGTGCCAGCAGTGACCGGACAGGGGACGAGCAGTACTTC	few	TRBD1	TRBV6-6	TRBJ2-7
CASSLNRLGTEAFF	TGTGCCAGCAGCTTAAACAGGTTAGGCACTGAAGCTTTCTTT	many	.	TRBV7-3	TRBJ1-1
CASSQEPGRSVITQYF	TGCGCCAGCAGCCAGGAACCGGGACGGTCGGTGATAACGCAGTATTTT	few	.	TRBV4-3	TRBJ2-3
CASSAGNFNSPLHF	TGTGCCAGCAGCGCAGGGAATTTTAATTCACCCCTCCACTTT	few	.	TRBV7-2	TRBJ1-6
CASSLDSGLGSGNTIYF	TGTGCCAGCAGCTTAGATTCAGGGCTTGGGTCTGGAAACACCATATATTTT	.	.	TRBV7-2	TRBJ1-3
CASSARTGYNEQFF	TGTGCCAGCAGCGCCCGGACAGGGTACAATGAGCAGTTCTTC	few	TRBD1	TRBV13	TRBJ2-1
CASSSRTGRSYF	TGTGCCAGCAGCTCTCGGACGGGGCGGTCGTACTTC	few	.	TRBV7-9	TRBJ2-5
CASSLSRQLNSAGELFF	TGTGCCAGCAGTCTTTCCAGGCAGCTAAATTCAGCCGGGGAGCTGTTTTTT	few	.	TRBV7-6	TRBJ2-2
CASSLERLNGYTF	TGCGCCAGCAGCTTGGAACGGTTGAATGGCTACACCTTC	many	.	TRBV5-1	TRBJ1-2
CASSDSHYGYTF	TGTGCCAGCAGTGACAGTCACTATGGCTACACCTTC	many	.	TRBV12-3/TRBV12-4	TRBJ1-2
CASRGRGFGQPQHF	TGTGCCAGCCGAGGCAGGGGGTTCGGTCAGCCCCAGCATTTT	few	TRBD1	TRBV12-3/TRBV12-4	TRBJ1-5
CASSLRGPGQGFSPLHF	TGTGCCAGCAGTCTCCGAGGGCCGGGACAGGGCTTCTCACCCCTCCACTTT	once	TRBD1	TRBV6-5	TRBJ1-6
CASSQAGRTDNQPQHF	TGCGCCAGCAGCCAAGCGGGGCGGACGGACAATCAGCCCCAGCATTTT	few	.	TRBV4-1	TRBJ1-5
CASSEGDLGAQHF	TGTGCCAGCAGTGAAGGGGATTTGGGGGCCCAGCATTTT	few	.	TRBV25-1	TRBJ1-5
CASSPPLAGGTDTQYF	TGTGCCAGCAGCCCCCCCCTAGCGGGGGGCACAGATACGCAGTATTTT	few	TRBD2	TRBV5-8	TRBJ2-3
CASSLEAGTNGYTF	TGCGCCAGCAGCTTGGAAGCAGGGACCAATGGCTACACCTTC	few	.	TRBV5-1	TRBJ1-2
CASTYAGGRPTDTQYF	TGTGCCAGCACCTACGCGGGAGGAAGGCCCACAGATACGCAGTATTTT	.	TRBD2	TRBV6-6	TRBJ2-3
CASTLADTQYF	TGCGCCAGCACCTTAGCCGATACGCAGTATTTT	.	.	TRBV5-1	TRBJ2-3
CASSQGAPLAGAPGNIQYF	TGCGCCAGCAGCCAAGGGGCCCCACTAGCGGGGGCCCCAGGGAACATTCAGTACTTC	.	TRBD2	TRBV4-1	TRBJ2-4
CSARDRSGTSLYNEQFF	TGCAGTGCTAGAGATAGGTCGGGGACTAGTCTTTACAATGAGCAGTTCTTC	few	TRBD2	TRBV20-1	TRBJ2-1
CASSPGQGAPGATEAFF	TGTGCCAGCAGCCCGGGACAGGGGGCGCCAGGGGCCACTGAAGCTTTCTTT	.	TRBD1	TRBV11-3	TRBJ1-1
CASSEGRGDTLSYEQYF	TGTGCCAGCAGCGAAGGGCGTGGGGACACTCTTTCCTACGAGCAGTACTTC	few	.	TRBV7-9	TRBJ2-7
CASSLQGEQPQHF	TGCGCCAGCAGCTTGCAGGGGGAGCAGCCCCAGCATTTT	.	TRBD1	TRBV5-1	TRBJ1-5
CASSLGVGGIKNIQYF	TGTGCCAGCAGCTTAGGGGTCGGGGGTATAAAAAACATTCAGTACTTC	.	.	TRBV7-2	TRBJ2-4
CSARDRDRALHF	TGCAGTGCTAGAGACCGGGACAGGGCTCTCCACTTT	.	TRBD1	TRBV20-1	TRBJ1-6
CASSDGAQGGNTIYF	TGTGCCAGCAGCGATGGGGCCCAGGGAGGAAACACCATATATTTT	.	.	TRBV5-4	TRBJ1-3
CAWSIESNQPQHF	TGTGCCTGGAGCATTGAATCGAATCAGCCCCAGCATTTT	few	.	TRBV30	TRBJ1-5
CASSKGSLKETQYF	TGTGCCAGTAGTAAAGGCAGCCTCAAAGAGACCCAGTACTTC	.	.	TRBV19	TRBJ2-5
CASSQDEEGFYEQYF	TGCGCCAGCAGCCAAGATGAGGAGGGCTTCTACGAGCAGTACTTC	.	.	TRBV4-1	TRBJ2-7
CAISGSPGTSGGAYNTGELFF	TGTGCCATCAGTGGGTCCCCCGGGACTAGCGGGGGGGCGTATAACACCGGGGAGCTGTTTTTT	.	TRBD2	TRBV10-3	TRBJ2-2
CATSDASVETQYF	TGTGCCACCAGTGACGCCAGCGTAGAGACCCAGTACTTC	few	.	TRBV24-1	TRBJ2-5
CASSSMTDQETQYF	TGTGCCAGCAGCTCGATGACGGATCAAGAGACCCAGTACTTC	many	.	TRBV11-2	TRBJ2-5
CASSPWTRLDTGELFF	TGTGCCAGCAGCCCCTGGACTAGATTGGACACCGGGGAGCTGTTTTTT	few	TRBD2	TRBV7-2	TRBJ2-2
CASRGPAYGYTF	TGCGCCAGCAGGGGTCCCGCCTATGGCTACACCTTC	.	.	TRBV5-1	TRBJ1-2
CASSQEAGPSTDTQYF	TGCGCCAGCAGCCAAGAAGCGGGGCCCAGCACAGATACGCAGTATTTT	many	TRBD2	TRBV4-1	TRBJ2-3
CASSRGTGVGNTEAFF	TGTGCCAGCTCACGTGGGACAGGGGTTGGGAACACTGAAGCTTTCTTT	.	TRBD1	TRBV18	TRBJ1-1
CASMEQGNEKLFF	TGTGCCAGCATGGAACAGGGAAATGAAAAACTGTTTTTT	.	.	TRBV12-3/TRBV12-4	TRBJ1-4